Described below is a single T cell receptor beta chain sequence and its context. Its antigen is not yet known. The sample holds no much larger clone one base away, and base qualities are not on file. The sample originates from a study of follicular helper T cells after annual influenza vaccination (dated by TCRdb to 2016 to 2017). Concerning the study at large: After each seasonal influenza vaccination, blood samples were collected on days 0, 7 and 28. To study recall of cTfh clones, some subjects were followed through successive annual vaccinations in the 2013-2014, 2014-2015 and 2015-2016 seasons. One week after vaccination, a second recruited cohort of approximately twelve subjects (Table S1) displayed a similar ICOS+CD38+ cTfh response. Multi-year samples were available from six subjects, with four subjects covering two vaccination seasons and two subjects covering three seasons. The 2013-2014 samples were cryopreserved, while the 2015 samples were processed right after collection.

What the research found in general, with its limitations: ICOS+CD38+ cTfh clonality correlated with the frequency of that population, and its change correlated with the change in circulating plasmablast frequency. Day 7 ICOS+CD38+ clones were most often found later in ICOS-CD38- cTfh, suggesting that subset may serve as a memory reservoir. Productive TCRB sequences were recovered from only 10-20% of analyzed cells, so rare clonotypes could not be sampled. A recurrent oligoclonal ICOS+CD38+ cTfh response containing tetramer and AIM influenza-specific clonotypes was recalled by successive annual vaccinations.

The cysteine opens and the phenylalanine closes a CDR3 of 15 amino acids. Only the CDR3 DNA stays, 45 bases, in frame from base 1. Trimming costs V 6 bases and J 4 bases, and their ends lie 19 bases apart. Taken from the germline V gene, the CDR1 and CDR2 loops are MDHEN and SYDVKM. The time point label for this specimen denotes: 2015-2016 season, 7 days after influenza vaccination. Adults were given seasonal inactivated influenza vaccine (Fluvarix), and sorted blood CD4 subsets were followed by TCRB sequencing before and after vaccination. To be eligible, subjects had to be community-dwelling and could not have received an influenza vaccine during the previous 6 months. Reasons for exclusion included contraindications to influenza vaccine, substance abuse, HIV/AIDS, active malignancy, immunomodulatory medication, and active illness such as respiratory infection. Between 40 and 100 mL of blood was sampled per time point. Circulating Tfh were defined as non-naive CD4+CXCR5+PD-1+ cells and sorted into ICOS+CD38+ and ICOS-CD38- fractions. Either Ficoll-Paque PLUS or SepMate separation was used to isolate PBMC. Before DNA was extracted, the cell subsets were sorted from PBMC using a BD FACS Aria.

Library creation used the immunoSEQ multiplex PCR assay. Adaptive Biotechnologies carried out TCRB amplification, library preparation, sequencing and preliminary bioinformatics at Survey level resolution. For TCRB sequencing, genomic DNA from the sorted cTfh populations was amplified by multiplex PCR. The study's processing was this. In R, clonality was calculated as 1 minus the normalized Shannon entropy, and the Gini index was computed using the R package ineq. To get the overlap score, the summed counts of shared sequences were divided by the total counts of all sequences in both of the compared samples. Significance of shared clonotypes was assessed by Fisher's exact test, with a theoretical repertoire of 10^7 TCRB sequences assumed. This is the immuneACCESS table as TCRdb keeps it, with only in-frame sequences that have V and J called. A part of the clones is gone; compared with another copy, unresolved V genes explain less than half, and the rest is unexplained. The V and J calls and the clone size are those of that table, but D and trimming were determined from the DNA. The sample profile shows just over 8,500 clones; 82% of them were found once. 4.1% of the sample goes to the ten largest clones.

The V and J genes are TRBV28 and TRBJ2-7, with a tentative D gene TRBD2 over 5 matching bases. Sequencing was performed on CXCR5+ CD38- circulating T follicular helper cells from blood, taken 7 days after influenza vaccination. Read against the paper, the sample's cell subset or site label means: circulating Tfh, non-naive CD4+CXCR5+PD-1+ (ICOS+CD38+ or ICOS-CD38-). The receptor was isolated from an adult who received the influenza vaccine. The CDR3 has the sequence CASSRSGSYEYEQYF. The sequenced DNA is TGTGCCAGCAGCCGATCGGGATCCTATGAGTACGAGCAGTACTTC.